The clone carrying this TCR beta chain was detected a few times. Its antigen is still unknown. Primers used in a second PCR of about 7 to 12 cycles were a sample-barcoded 5' primer and a J-beta primer mix. Each cDNA molecule was tagged by a template-switch adaptor with 12 random nucleotides. TCRdb reprocessed the 5' RACE reads via MiXCR and lists one record per CDR3 protein. The sample consists of around 620,000 distinct CDR3 sequences, roughly 28% of them appearing once. This sample was taken from a study of blood T cells in healthy people across ages. Study-wide points: Significant beta diversity loss was already apparent by age approximately 40, declining roughly linearly. Any changes in expanded clonotypes were possibly confounded, as donor CMV status remained unknown.

The germline CDR1 and CDR2 sequences are SGHTA and FQGNSA. The CDR3 loop spans 15 amino acids. Sequencing was carried out using blood. This TCR derives from a woman between 65 and 79 years old in good health. The gene calls are TRBV7-2 and TRBJ2-5; D is possibly TRBD2 (6 bases). The DNA end lines up better with TRBJ2-1; the J call may be wrong. CDR3 amino acids: CASSAGPPVYNEQFF. The DNA for the CDR3 is TGTGCCAGCAGCGCGGGACCCCCGGTCTACAATGAGCAGTTCTTC.